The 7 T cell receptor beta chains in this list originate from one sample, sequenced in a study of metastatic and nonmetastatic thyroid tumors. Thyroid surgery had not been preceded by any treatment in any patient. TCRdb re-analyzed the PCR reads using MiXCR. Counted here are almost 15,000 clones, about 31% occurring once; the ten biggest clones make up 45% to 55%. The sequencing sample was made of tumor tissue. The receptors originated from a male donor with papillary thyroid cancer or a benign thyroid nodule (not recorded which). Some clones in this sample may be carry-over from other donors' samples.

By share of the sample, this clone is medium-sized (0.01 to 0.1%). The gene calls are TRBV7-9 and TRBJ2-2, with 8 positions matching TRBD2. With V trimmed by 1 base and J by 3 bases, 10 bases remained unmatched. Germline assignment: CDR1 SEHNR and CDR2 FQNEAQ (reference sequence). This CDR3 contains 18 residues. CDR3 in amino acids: CASSLEAGAVRDTGELFF. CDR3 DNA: TGTGCCAGCAGCTTAGAAGCGGGGGCGGTTCGGGACACCGGGGAGCTGTTTTTT.

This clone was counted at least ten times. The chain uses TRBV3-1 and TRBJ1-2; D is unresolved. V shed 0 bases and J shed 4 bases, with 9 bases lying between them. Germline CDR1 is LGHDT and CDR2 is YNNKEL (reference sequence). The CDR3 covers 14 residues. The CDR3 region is CASSQDHTGYGYTF. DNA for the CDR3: TGTGCCAGCAGCCAAGATCACACGGGCTATGGCTACACCTTC.

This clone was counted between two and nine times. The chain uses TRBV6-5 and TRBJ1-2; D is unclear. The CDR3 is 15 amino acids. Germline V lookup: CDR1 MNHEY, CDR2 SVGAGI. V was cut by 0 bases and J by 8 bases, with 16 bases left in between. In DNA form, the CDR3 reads TGTGCCAGCAGTTACTCGTCGGGCCAGGTTGGCGGCTACACCTTC. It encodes CASSYSSGQVGGYTF.

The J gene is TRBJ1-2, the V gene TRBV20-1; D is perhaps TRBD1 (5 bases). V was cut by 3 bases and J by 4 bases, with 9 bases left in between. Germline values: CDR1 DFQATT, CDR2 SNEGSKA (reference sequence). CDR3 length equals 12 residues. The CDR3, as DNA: TGCAGTGCTAGGCAGGGAACCTATGGCTACACCTTC. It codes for CSARQGTYGYTF.

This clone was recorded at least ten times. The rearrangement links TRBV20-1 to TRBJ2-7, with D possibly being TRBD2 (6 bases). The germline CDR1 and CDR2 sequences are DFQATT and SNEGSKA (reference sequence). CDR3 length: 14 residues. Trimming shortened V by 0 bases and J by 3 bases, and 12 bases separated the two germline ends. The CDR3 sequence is CSARDPLAIYEQYF. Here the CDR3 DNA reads TGCAGTGCTAGAGATCCACTAGCTATCTACGAGCAGTACTTC.

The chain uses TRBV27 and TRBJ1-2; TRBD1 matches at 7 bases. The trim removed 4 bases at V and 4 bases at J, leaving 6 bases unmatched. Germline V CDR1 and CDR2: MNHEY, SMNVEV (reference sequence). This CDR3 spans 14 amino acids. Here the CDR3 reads CASSSGQDLYGYTF. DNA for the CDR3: TGTGCCAGCAGTTCAGGACAGGACCTCTATGGCTACACCTTC.

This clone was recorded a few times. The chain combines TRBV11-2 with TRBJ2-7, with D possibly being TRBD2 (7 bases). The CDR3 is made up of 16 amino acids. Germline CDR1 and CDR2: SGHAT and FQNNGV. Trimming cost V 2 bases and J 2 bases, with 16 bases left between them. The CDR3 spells CASSLLARGGTYEQYF. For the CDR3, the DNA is TGTGCCAGCAGCTTACTGGCTAGGGGGGGAACCTACGAGCAGTACTTC. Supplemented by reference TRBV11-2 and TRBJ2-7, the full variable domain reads EAGVAQSPRYKIIEKRQSVAFWCNPISGHATLYWYQQILGQGPKLLIQFQNNGVVDDSQLPKDRFSAERLKGVDSTLKIQPAKLEDSAVYLCASSLLARGGTYEQYFGPGTRLTVT.